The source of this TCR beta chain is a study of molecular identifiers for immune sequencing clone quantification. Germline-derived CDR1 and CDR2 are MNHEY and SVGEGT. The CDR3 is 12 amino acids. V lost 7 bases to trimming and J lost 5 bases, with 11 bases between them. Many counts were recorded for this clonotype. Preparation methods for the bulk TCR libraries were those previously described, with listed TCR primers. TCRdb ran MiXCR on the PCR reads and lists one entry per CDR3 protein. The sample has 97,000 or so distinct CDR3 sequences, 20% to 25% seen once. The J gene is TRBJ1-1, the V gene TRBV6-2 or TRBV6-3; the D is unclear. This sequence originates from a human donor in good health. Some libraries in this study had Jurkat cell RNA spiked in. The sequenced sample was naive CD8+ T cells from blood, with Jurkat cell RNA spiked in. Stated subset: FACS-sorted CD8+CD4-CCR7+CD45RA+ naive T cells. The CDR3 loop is CASNLGRTEAFF. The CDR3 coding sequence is TGTGCCAGCAACTTAGGGAGGACTGAAGCTTTCTTT.